This T cell receptor (beta chain) was retrieved from a study of blood T cell repertoires in COVID-19. Sequencing used immunoSEQ multiplex PCR; TCRdb keeps in-frame clones, though not all of them. The sample yields about 400,000 clones, nearly 90% seen once. Germline-derived CDR1 and CDR2 are SGDLS and YYNGEE. The CDR3 totals 15 residues. Germline trimming cut 4 bases from V and 7 bases from J; bases unmatched to any gene: 11. This sequence was found in a woman in her 30s who had recovered from COVID-19. The sample comprised PBMCs or T cells enriched from blood (not recorded which). The chain uses TRBV9 and TRBJ2-1; TRBD1 matches 7 bases. CDR3 nucleotides: TGTGCCAGCAGCTTGGGACAGTTAGGGGCTAATGAGCAGTTCTTC. Protein product: CASSLGQLGANEQFF.